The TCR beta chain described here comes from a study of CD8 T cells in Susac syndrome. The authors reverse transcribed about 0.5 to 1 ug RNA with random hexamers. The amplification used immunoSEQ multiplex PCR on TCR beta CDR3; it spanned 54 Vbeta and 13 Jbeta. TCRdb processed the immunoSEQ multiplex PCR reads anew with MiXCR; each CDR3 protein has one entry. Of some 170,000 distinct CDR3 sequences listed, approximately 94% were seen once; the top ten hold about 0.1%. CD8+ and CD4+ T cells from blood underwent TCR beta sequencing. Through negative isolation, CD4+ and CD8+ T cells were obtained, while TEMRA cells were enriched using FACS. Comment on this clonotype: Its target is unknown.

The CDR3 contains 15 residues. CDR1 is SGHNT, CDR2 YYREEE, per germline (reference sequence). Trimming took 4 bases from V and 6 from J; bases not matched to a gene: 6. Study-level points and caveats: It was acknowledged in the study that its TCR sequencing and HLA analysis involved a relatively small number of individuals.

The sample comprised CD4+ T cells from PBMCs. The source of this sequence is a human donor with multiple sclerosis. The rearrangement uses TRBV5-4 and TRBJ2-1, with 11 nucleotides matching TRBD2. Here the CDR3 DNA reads TGTGCCAGCAGCCCGGGACTAGCGGACCGCAATGAGCAGTTCTTC. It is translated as CASSPGLADRNEQFF.